This T cell receptor beta chain stems from a study of T cell changes during pregnancy in multiple sclerosis. The method was immunoSEQ multiplex PCR; TCRdb's version includes in-frame clones alone and lacks a portion of them. The table has tens of thousands of clones, around 93% seen once. Trimming left V 2 bases short and J 3 bases short, with 22 bases between. This CDR3 is 18 amino acids long. The germline gives CDR1 MNHNS, CDR2 SASEGT. Sample: peripheral blood, taken before pregnancy. The V gene is TRBV6-1, the J gene TRBJ1-2; tentatively, D is TRBD1 (6 bases). This sequence originates from a female donor with multiple sclerosis, enrolled in a pregnancy study. DNA for the CDR3: TGTGCCAGCAGTGAATGGCCACCAAATGTTTCAGGGGACTATGGCTACACCTTC. Translation: CASSEWPPNVSGDYGYTF.